Many counts were recorded for the clone carrying this T cell receptor (beta chain). Germline CDR1 SGHVS, CDR2 FQNEAQ. The CDR3 sequence is 17 residues long. V trimming: 5 bases; J trimming: 5 bases; junction bases outside the gene matches: 17. These data are taken from a study of T cell repertoires in cytomegalovirus infection. TCRdb re-called the reads with MiXCR, one entry per CDR3 protein. Here the sample spans 500,000 or so distinct CDR3 sequences, 16% being singletons. This chain links TRBV7-8 with TRBJ2-5, with TRBD1 matching 7 bases. The sequenced sample consisted of CD8+ T cells from PBMCs. The TCR originated in a human donor in good health (CMV status not recorded). Some clones in this sample may be carry-over from other donors' samples. The CDR3 spells CASSPVEQGWPGETQYF. The CDR3 nucleotides read TGTGCCAGCAGCCCAGTGGAACAGGGGTGGCCGGGGGAGACCCAGTACTTC.